These 2 T cell receptor beta chains were all obtained from the same sample, sequenced in a study of T cell responses to AZD1222 COVID-19 vaccine. Sequenced by immunoSEQ multiplex PCR; TCRdb stores in-frame clones only, minus some. The repertoire includes under 200,000 clones, about 89% of them detected once, and 1.5% to 2% sits in the top ten. This specimen consisted of peripheral blood, obtained on day 0 of AZD1222 vaccination. Every receptor here comes from an adult in good health.

This clone showed up just once. The chain combines TRBV5-8 with TRBJ2-3; possible D gene TRBD2, 6 bases. This CDR3 is 14 amino acids long. The germline gives CDR1 SGHTS, CDR2 YDEGEE. V was shortened by 4 bases and J by 4 bases, with 13 bases between the two germline ends. This chain's CDR3 is CASSPSGGADTQYF. DNA for the CDR3: TGTGCCAGCAGCCCTTCTGGCGGGGCAGATACGCAGTATTTT.

J is TRBJ2-6 and V is TRBV3-1 (or the pseudogene TRBV3-2), with D maybe TRBD1 (6 bases). This CDR3 region has 18 residues. The ends were cut back, 4 bases at V and 1 base at J, with 17 bases in the middle. Per the germline V gene, CDR1 is LGHDT and CDR2 is YNNKEL (reference sequence). CDR3 protein: CASSPRGRGGSGANVLTF. The CDR3 bases are TGTGCCAGCAGCCCCCGGGGCCGAGGGGGTTCTGGGGCCAACGTCCTGACTTTC.